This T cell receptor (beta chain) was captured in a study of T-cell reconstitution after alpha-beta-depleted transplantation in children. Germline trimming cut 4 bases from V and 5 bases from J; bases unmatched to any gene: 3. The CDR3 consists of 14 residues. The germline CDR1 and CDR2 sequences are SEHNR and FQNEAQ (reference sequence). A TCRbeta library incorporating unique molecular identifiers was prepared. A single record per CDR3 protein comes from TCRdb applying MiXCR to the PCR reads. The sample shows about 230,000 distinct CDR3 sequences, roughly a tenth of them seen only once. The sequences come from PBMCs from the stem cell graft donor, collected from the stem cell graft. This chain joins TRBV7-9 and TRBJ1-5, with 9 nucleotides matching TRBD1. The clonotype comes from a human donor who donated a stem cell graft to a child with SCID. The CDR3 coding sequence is TGTGCCAGCAGCTCCAGACAGGGGGATCAGCCCCAGCATTTT. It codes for CASSSRQGDQPQHF. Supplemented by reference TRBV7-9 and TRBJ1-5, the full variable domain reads DTGVSQNPRHKITKRGQNVTFRCDPISEHNRLYWYRQTLGQGPEFLTYFQNEAQLEKSRLLSDRFSAERPKGSFSTLEIQRTEQGDSAMYLCASSSRQGDQPQHFGDGTRLSIL.